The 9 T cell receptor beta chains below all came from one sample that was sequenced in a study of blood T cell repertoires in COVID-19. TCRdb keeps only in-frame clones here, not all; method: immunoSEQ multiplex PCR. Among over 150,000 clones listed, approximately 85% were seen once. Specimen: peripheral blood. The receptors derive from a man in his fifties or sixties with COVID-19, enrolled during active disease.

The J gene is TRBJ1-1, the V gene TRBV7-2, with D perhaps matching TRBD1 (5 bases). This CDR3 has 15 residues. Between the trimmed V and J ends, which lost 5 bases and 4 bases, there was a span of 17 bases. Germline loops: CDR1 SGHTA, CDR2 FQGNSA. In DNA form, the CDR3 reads TGTGCCAGCAGCCCGATGGGGGGGAGTGCCACTGAAGCTTTCTTT. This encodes CASSPMGGSATEAFF. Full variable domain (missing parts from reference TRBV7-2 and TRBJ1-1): GAGVSQSPSNKVTEKGKDVELRCDPISGHTALYWYRQSLGQGLEFLIYFQGNSAPDKSGLPSDRFSAERTGGSVSTLTIQRTQQEDSAVYLCASSPMGGSATEAFFGQGTRLTVV.

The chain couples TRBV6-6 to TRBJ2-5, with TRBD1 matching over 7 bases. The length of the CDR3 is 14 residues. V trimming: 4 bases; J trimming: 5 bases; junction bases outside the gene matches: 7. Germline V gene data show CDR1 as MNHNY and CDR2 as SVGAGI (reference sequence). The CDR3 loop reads CASSFDRARETQYF. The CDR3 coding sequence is TGTGCCAGCAGTTTCGACAGGGCGCGGGAGACCCAGTACTTC.

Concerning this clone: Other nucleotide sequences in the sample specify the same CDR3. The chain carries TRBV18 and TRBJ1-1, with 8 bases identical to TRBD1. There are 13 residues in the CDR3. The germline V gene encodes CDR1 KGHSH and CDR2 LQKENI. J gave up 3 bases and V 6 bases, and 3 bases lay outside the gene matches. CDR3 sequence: CASSPDRDTEAFF. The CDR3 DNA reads TGTGCCAGCTCTCCGGACAGGGACACTGAAGCTTTCTTT.

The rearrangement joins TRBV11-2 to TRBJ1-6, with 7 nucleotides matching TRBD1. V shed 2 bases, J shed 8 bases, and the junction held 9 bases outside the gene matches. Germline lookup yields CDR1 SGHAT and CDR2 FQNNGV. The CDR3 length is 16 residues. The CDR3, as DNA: TGTGCCAGCAGCTTAAGTAGGGGGCTATGGGATTCACCCCTCCACTTT. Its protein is CASSLSRGLWDSPLHF. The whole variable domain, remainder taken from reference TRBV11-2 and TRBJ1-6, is EAGVAQSPRYKIIEKRQSVAFWCNPISGHATLYWYQQILGQGPKLLIQFQNNGVVDDSQLPKDRFSAERLKGVDSTLKIQPAKLEDSAVYLCASSLSRGLWDSPLHFGNGTRLTVT.

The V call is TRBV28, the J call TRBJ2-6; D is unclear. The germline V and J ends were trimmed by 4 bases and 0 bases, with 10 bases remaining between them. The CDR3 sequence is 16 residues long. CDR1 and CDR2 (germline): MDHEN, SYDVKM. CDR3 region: CASSSSQYSGANVLTF. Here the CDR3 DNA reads TGTGCCAGCAGTTCCAGTCAGTACTCTGGGGCCAACGTCCTGACTTTC.

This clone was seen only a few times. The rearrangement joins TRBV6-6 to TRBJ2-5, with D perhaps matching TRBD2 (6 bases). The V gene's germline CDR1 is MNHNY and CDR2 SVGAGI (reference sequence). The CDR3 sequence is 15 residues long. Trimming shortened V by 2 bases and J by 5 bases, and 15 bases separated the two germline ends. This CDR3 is CASSYGGPTGETQYF. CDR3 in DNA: TGTGCCAGCAGTTACGGAGGGCCAACCGGGGAGACCCAGTACTTC.

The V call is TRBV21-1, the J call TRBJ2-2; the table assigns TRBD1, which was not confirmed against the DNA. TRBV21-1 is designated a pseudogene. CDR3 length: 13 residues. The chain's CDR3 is CASSQSNTGELFF. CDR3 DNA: TGTGCCAGCTCACAGTCGAACACCGGGGAGCTGTTTTTT.

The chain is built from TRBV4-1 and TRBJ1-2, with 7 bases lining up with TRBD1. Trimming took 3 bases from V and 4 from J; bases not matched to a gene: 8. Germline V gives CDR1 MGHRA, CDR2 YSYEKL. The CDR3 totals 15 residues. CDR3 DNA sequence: TGCGCCAGCAGCCAGCCTGGGACAGCCGTCTATGGCTACACCTTC. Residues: CASSQPGTAVYGYTF.

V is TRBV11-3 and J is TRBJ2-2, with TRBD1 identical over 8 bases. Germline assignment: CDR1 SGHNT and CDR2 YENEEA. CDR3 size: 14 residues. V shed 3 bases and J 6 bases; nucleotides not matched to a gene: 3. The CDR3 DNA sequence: TGTGCCAGCAGCTTTGGGGACAGGTCCGGGGAGCTGTTTTTT. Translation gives CASSFGDRSGELFF. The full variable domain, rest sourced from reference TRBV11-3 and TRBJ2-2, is EAGVVQSPRYKIIEKKQPVAFWCNPISGHNTLYWYLQNLGQGPELLIRYENEEAVDDSQLPKDRFSAERLKGVDSTLKIQPAELGDSAVYLCASSFGDRSGELFFGEGSRLTVL.